This T cell receptor (beta chain) was found in a study of T cells after yellow fever vaccination. Notes on the study in general: Abundant clonotypes (contaminants from the bulk population) could be present in FACS-sorted repertoires. Most primary-vaccination clones reappeared after the booster (about 96% CD4, approximately 88% CD8).

TCRdb reprocessed the 5' RACE reads via MiXCR and lists one record per CDR3 protein. Of under 400,000 distinct CDR3 sequences listed, around 13% were seen once; the top ten hold 3.2%. Germline-derived CDR1 and CDR2 are LGHNA and YSLEER. V lost 2 bases and J 8 bases, leaving 16 bases between the germline ends. CDR3 length: 15 residues. Points on this clonotype: Its antigen remains unidentified.

V gene TRBV4-3 combines with J gene TRBJ2-1, with D unresolved. The receptor was isolated from a young man who received the YFV17D yellow fever vaccine. The sample in question was CD4+ T cells sorted from PBMCs, obtained 15 days after the yellow fever booster vaccination. CDR3 sequence: CASSQSPILGHEQFF. CDR3 bases: TGCGCCAGCAGCCAAAGCCCGATTCTCGGCCATGAGCAGTTCTTC.